Described below is a single T cell receptor (beta chain) sequence and its context. The data originate from a study of blood T cell repertoires in COVID-19. Study as a whole: Sites in the United States, Italy and Spain provided acute and convalescent COVID-19 samples. Nucleic acid was either cDNA or gDNA, and it came from T cells, B-cell-depleted T cells, or PBMCs.

The V and J ends lost 6 bases and 1 base respectively, with 18 bases between them. The CDR3 has 16 amino acids. Assay used: immunoSEQ multiplex PCR; TCRdb lists only in-frame clones, some missing. The sample carries 250,000 to 350,000 clones, 75% to 90% recorded once. The sample consisted of peripheral blood. The chain recombines TRBV23-1 with TRBJ1-2, with D unclear. TRBV23-1 is an open reading frame whose function is uncertain. The TCR originated in a woman aged 40 to 50 who had recovered from COVID-19. DNA for the CDR3: TGCGCCAGCAGCCTAACCCCCCGCGGTAATAACTATGGCTACACCTTC. It yields the protein CASSLTPRGNNYGYTF.